These 30 T cell receptor beta chains came from one sample sequenced in a study of blood T cells in healthy people across ages. Primed by a sample-barcoded 5' primer and a J-beta primer mix, a second PCR proceeded for 7 to 11 cycles. Using its own MiXCR run on the 5' RACE reads, TCRdb lists one record per CDR3 protein. The sample holds over 950,000 distinct CDR3 sequences, roughly half seen once. Sequenced input: blood. The receptors originated from a woman aged 55 to 70 in good health.

The rearrangement links TRBV4-3 to TRBJ2-1; 14 bases match TRBD2. The CDR3 is 20 residues long. Germline CDR1 and CDR2: LGHNA and YSLEER. J was trimmed by 3 bases and V by 2 bases; bases with no gene match: 12. DNA for the CDR3: TGCGCCAGCAGCCAACCCTCGGGACTAGCGGGAGAAGAAGACTACAATGAGCAGTTCTTC. It codes for CASSQPSGLAGEEDYNEQFF.

This clonotype occurred a few times. The V and J genes are TRBV29-1 and TRBJ2-7; D is uncertain. V lost 4 bases, J lost 2 bases, and 12 bases lay in between. The CDR3 totals 13 residues. The germline CDR1 and CDR2 sequences are SQVTM and ANQGSEA. CDR3 sequence (DNA): TGCAGCGTTGCTCGTGGGATTGCCTACGAGCAGTACTTC. Its translation is CSVARGIAYEQYF.

The chain uses TRBV7-9 and TRBJ2-3, with 10 nucleotides matching TRBD1. J gave up 5 bases and V 2 bases, and 7 bases lay outside the gene matches. The CDR3 covers 16 residues. CDR1 SEHNR and CDR2 FQNEAQ come from the germline V gene (reference sequence). This CDR3 is CASSLTTGGPRDTQYF. Here the CDR3 DNA reads TGTGCCAGCAGCTTAACGACAGGGGGCCCGCGAGATACGCAGTATTTT. Looking up the rest from reference TRBV7-9 and TRBJ2-3 gives the full variable domain: DTGVSQNPRHKITKRGQNVTFRCDPISEHNRLYWYRQTLGQGPEFLTYFQNEAQLEKSRLLSDRFSAERPKGSFSTLEIQRTEQGDSAMYLCASSLTTGGPRDTQYFGPGTRLTVL.

A few counts support this clonotype. This rearrangement joins TRBV28 to TRBJ2-1, with 9 bases fitting TRBD2. Germline V gene sequence: CDR1 MDHEN, CDR2 SYDVKM. V was pared by 8 bases and J by 6 bases, with 11 bases of the junction left unmatched. The CDR3 is 15 residues long. The CDR3 loop reads CASGSGTSSSNEQFF. The CDR3 region has the DNA TGTGCCAGCGGCTCCGGGACTAGCAGTAGCAATGAGCAGTTCTTC.

The rearrangement uses TRBV6-1 and TRBJ1-2, with D uncertain. CDR1 and CDR2 (germline): MNHNS, SASEGT. Deletions cut 4 bases from V and 7 bases from J, with 13 bases between. This CDR3 contains 13 residues. The CDR3 region is CASSGPFGRGYTF. The CDR3 DNA reads TGTGCCAGCAGTGGACCTTTCGGGCGTGGCTACACCTTC.

The rearrangement links TRBV7-3 to TRBJ2-7; maybe TRBD2 (6 bases). Per the germline V gene, CDR1 is SGHTA and CDR2 is FQGTGA. This CDR3 comprises 15 residues. Trimming removed 4 bases at V and 2 bases at J, with 15 bases between. Here the CDR3 reads CASSSSGRPPYEQYF. CDR3 nucleotides: TGTGCCAGCAGCTCGTCAGGGAGGCCTCCCTACGAGCAGTACTTC.

The rearrangement joins TRBV20-1 to TRBJ2-3; 7 nucleotides align to TRBD1. Germline values: CDR1 DFQATT, CDR2 SNEGSKA (reference sequence). This CDR3 comprises 15 residues. Trimming cost V 6 bases and J 2 bases; bases outside gene matches: 11. CDR3 sequence: CSALVGTENTDTQYF. The CDR3 coding sequence is TGCAGTGCCCTCGTCGGGACAGAAAACACAGATACGCAGTATTTT.

The chain uses TRBV27 and TRBJ2-2; possible D gene TRBD1, 6 bases. Trimming pared 2 bases from V and 3 bases from J, leaving 10 bases between. Per germline, CDR1 MNHEY and CDR2 SMNVEV (reference sequence). The CDR3 spans 15 residues. CDR3 protein: CASSLGRGYTGELFF. CDR3 DNA sequence: TGTGCCAGCAGTTTAGGCAGGGGCTACACCGGGGAGCTGTTTTTT.

V and J are TRBV28 and TRBJ2-1, with 7 bases matching TRBD1. CDR1 and CDR2 (germline): MDHEN, SYDVKM. Germline trimming cut 6 bases from V and 0 bases from J; bases unmatched to any gene: 5. The CDR3 has 15 residues. The CDR3 is CASRPAGGSYNEQFF. Written as DNA, the CDR3 is TGTGCCAGCAGACCCGCAGGGGGCTCCTACAATGAGCAGTTCTTC.

The chain joins TRBV7-6 to TRBJ2-2, with D perhaps matching TRBD1 (6 bases). Germline CDR1 reads SGHVS; CDR2 reads FNYEAQ. V was trimmed by 5 bases and J by 5 bases, leaving 15 bases between them. The CDR3 runs to 15 residues. The CDR3 nucleotides read TGTGCCAGCAGCACGACCAGGGGTGGTACCGGGGAGCTGTTTTTT. It translates to CASSTTRGGTGELFF.

The V call is TRBV7-9, the J call TRBJ2-1; TRBD2 matches at 7 bases. This CDR3 is built from 13 residues. The J segment lost 6 bases and the V segment lost 5 bases, leaving 4 bases of the junction unmatched. The germline V gene has CDR1 SEHNR and CDR2 FQNEAQ (reference sequence). The CDR3 region has the DNA TGTGCCAGCAGCCCTCGACTAGCCAATGAGCAGTTCTTC. Protein: CASSPRLANEQFF. Full variable domain (outside the CDR3, taken from reference TRBV7-9 and TRBJ2-1): DTGVSQNPRHKITKRGQNVTFRCDPISEHNRLYWYRQTLGQGPEFLTYFQNEAQLEKSRLLSDRFSAERPKGSFSTLEIQRTEQGDSAMYLCASSPRLANEQFFGPGTRLTVL.

The V gene is TRBV29-1, the J gene TRBJ2-5; either TRBD1 or TRBD2 may supply D (5 bases each). Germline loops: CDR1 SQVTM, CDR2 ANQGSEA. Trimming cost V 3 bases and J 5 bases, with 13 bases left between them. The CDR3 is 13 amino acids. The CDR3 loop reads CSVDRGRGETQYF. CDR3 nucleotides: TGCAGCGTTGATCGGGGCAGAGGGGAGACCCAGTACTTC.

J is TRBJ2-5 and V is TRBV20-1; TRBD1 agrees at 9 bases. Losses at the gene ends were 4 bases for V and 11 bases for J; bases not matched to a gene: 17. There are 15 residues in the CDR3. Looked up from germline, CDR1 is DFQATT and CDR2 is SNEGSKA (reference sequence). Written as DNA, the CDR3 is TGCAGTGCTATTCTTGGACAGGGGTTTCGTGATGAGCAGTACTTC. Translation gives CSAILGQGFRDEQYF.

This clonotype was seen only a few times. The chain is built from TRBV4-1 and TRBJ1-5; D is undetermined. In germline, CDR1 is MGHRA, CDR2 YSYEKL. The CDR3 covers 16 residues. With 1 base removed from V and 6 bases from J, the gap between germline ends came to 16 bases. CDR3 coding DNA: TGCGCCAGCAGCCAAGGTTCAGGAGTGGGAGGTCAGCCCCAGCATTTT. This encodes CASSQGSGVGGQPQHF.

The chain is built from TRBV6-1 and TRBJ2-7; a possible D gene is TRBD1 (6 bases). V gave up 6 bases and J gave up 5 bases, with 20 bases separating them. CDR1 is MNHNS and CDR2 is SASEGT in the germline V gene. The CDR3 consists of 15 residues. The CDR3 coding sequence is TGTGCCAGCAGGAGGGTAGGGGGAAACAAGGACGAGCAGTACTTC. Translating gives CASRRVGGNKDEQYF.

In regard to this clonotype: The junction departs from germline at one end; a sequencing error may be responsible. This rearrangement joins TRBV4-3 to TRBJ2-3, with D perhaps TRBD2 (6 bases). From germline, CDR1 is LGHNA and CDR2 YSLEER. CDR3 length equals 16 residues. The CDR3 DNA follows: TGCACCAGCAGCCCCACCCTACAGCGGGGCACAGATACGCAGTATTTT. It translates to CTSSPTLQRGTDTQYF.

This clonotype came up a few times. The J gene is TRBJ2-5, the V gene TRBV7-2; possible D gene TRBD2, 6 bases. The CDR3 totals 14 residues. Germline V CDR1 and CDR2: SGHTA, FQGNSA. With 1 base removed from V and 11 bases from J, the gap between germline ends came to 17 bases. CDR3 sequence: CASSLGSNPGEQYF. CDR3 coding DNA: TGTGCCAGCAGCTTAGGTTCAAACCCGGGGGAGCAGTACTTC.

This clonotype was recorded a few times. The CDR3 DNA follows: TGCAGCGTTGAAGTACAGAACACGTTTTACGAGCAGTACTTC. Translating it yields CSVEVQNTFYEQYF. This rearrangement joins TRBV29-1 to TRBJ2-7, with D unresolved. CDR3 length: 14 amino acids. Trimming removed 1 base at V and 4 bases at J, with 14 bases between. Germline CDR1 and CDR2: SQVTM and ANQGSEA.

The V gene is TRBV12-3 or TRBV12-4, the J gene TRBJ1-4; perhaps TRBD1 as D (6 bases). Trimming pared 6 bases from V and 0 bases from J, leaving 14 bases between. The length of the CDR3 is 16 residues. CDR3 protein: CASSSGTPSTNEKLFF. Here the CDR3 DNA reads TGTGCCAGCAGCAGTGGGACACCCTCAACTAATGAAAAACTGTTTTTT.

V gene TRBV27 combines with J gene TRBJ2-6; D is ambiguous. Germline V CDR1 and CDR2: MNHEY, SMNVEV (reference sequence). The length of the CDR3 is 14 residues. Trimming removed 7 bases at V and 4 bases at J, with 11 bases between. CDR3 protein: CASTQSRGANVLTF. The CDR3 DNA reads TGTGCCAGCACACAGAGCCGGGGGGCCAACGTCCTGACTTTC.

The V gene is TRBV18, the J gene TRBJ2-5; maybe TRBD1 (6 bases). Germline assignment: CDR1 KGHSH and CDR2 LQKENI. The V end was cut by 2 bases, the J end by 5 bases, with 12 bases between. This CDR3 region has 14 residues. The CDR3 bases are TGTGCCAGCTCACCAGGACAGATCCATGAGACCCAGTACTTC. Protein: CASSPGQIHETQYF. Drawing the rest from reference TRBV18 and TRBJ2-5, the complete variable domain is NAGVMQNPRHLVRRRGQEARLRCSPMKGHSHVYWYRQLPEEGLKFMVYLQKENIIDESGMPKERFSAEFPKEGPSILRIQQVVRGDSAAYFCASSPGQIHETQYFGPGTRLLVL.

The V gene is TRBV24-1, the J gene TRBJ2-1, with 8 bases fitting TRBD1. With V trimmed by 2 bases and J by 0 bases, 2 bases remained unmatched. Germline V gene lookup returns CDR1 KGHDR and CDR2 SFDVKD. The CDR3 has 16 residues. The chain's CDR3 is CATSDSGQGSYNEQFF. The CDR3 bases are TGTGCCACCAGTGATTCTGGACAGGGCTCCTACAATGAGCAGTTCTTC.

This clonotype was recorded a few times. The CDR3 spells CASSRGWGDTQYF. The DNA of the CDR3 is TGTGCCAGCAGTCGCGGTTGGGGAGATACGCAGTATTTT. The J gene is TRBJ2-3, the V gene TRBV12-3 or TRBV12-4; D uncertain. V was trimmed by 5 bases and J by 5 bases, leaving 11 bases between them. CDR3 length: 13 amino acids.

The rearrangement joins TRBV3-1 to TRBJ2-3; the D is unclear. V lost 0 bases to trimming and J lost 4 bases, with 11 bases between them. Germline V gene data show CDR1 as LGHDT and CDR2 as YNNKEL (reference sequence). The CDR3 runs to 15 residues. The CDR3, as DNA: TGTGCCAGCAGCCAAGACCCCGGTCCGGCAGATACGCAGTATTTT. This codes for CASSQDPGPADTQYF.

V and J are TRBV12-3 or TRBV12-4 and TRBJ1-2; D unresolved. This CDR3 has 16 amino acids. V lost 4 bases, J lost 0 bases, and 15 bases lay in between. The CDR3 protein is CASSSMGITSNYGYTF. The CDR3 DNA follows: TGTGCCAGCAGTTCGATGGGGATAACTTCTAACTATGGCTACACCTTC.

This clonotype was detected only a few times. The V call is TRBV7-8, the J call TRBJ2-5; D unclear. The CDR3 has 17 amino acids. CDR1 is SGHVS and CDR2 is FQNEAQ in the germline V gene. Trimming shortened V by 5 bases and J by 5 bases, and 24 bases separated the two germline ends. The DNA of the CDR3 is TGTGCCAGCAGCGACGAACGGCGCCCCGAGAGGTTGGAGACCCAGTACTTC. Amino acids: CASSDERRPERLETQYF. Variable domain in full (rest from reference TRBV7-8 and TRBJ2-5): GAGVSQSPRYKVAKRGQDVALRCDPISGHVSLFWYQQALGQGPEFLTYFQNEAQLDKSGLPSDRFFAERPEGSVSTLKIQRTQQEDSAVYLCASSDERRPERLETQYFGPGTRLLVL.

CDR3 sequence: CASSTSPPQGATGELFF. The DNA for the CDR3 is TGTGCCAGCAGTACAAGTCCTCCACAGGGGGCTACCGGGGAGCTGTTTTTT. J is TRBJ2-2 and V is TRBV12-3 or TRBV12-4, with 9 bases identical to TRBD1. This CDR3 has 17 amino acids. V gave up 5 bases and J gave up 5 bases; unmatched junction bases: 12.

This chain connects TRBV12-3 or TRBV12-4 to TRBJ2-5; D may be TRBD2 (6 bases). CDR3 size: 14 residues. The V and J ends lost 1 base and 5 bases respectively, with 11 bases between them. CDR3 in amino acids: CASSLGLGLETQYF. CDR3 bases: TGTGCCAGCAGTTTAGGACTAGGGTTGGAGACCCAGTACTTC.

The chain carries TRBV6-5 and TRBJ2-3; 8 bases line up with TRBD2. V gave up 0 bases and J gave up 5 bases; unmatched junction bases: 7. Per the germline V gene, CDR1 is MNHEY and CDR2 is SVGAGI. The CDR3 runs to 16 residues. The CDR3 is CASSYSREVHGDTQYF. The CDR3 DNA sequence: TGTGCCAGCAGTTACTCGCGGGAGGTTCATGGAGATACGCAGTATTTT.

The rearrangement links TRBV7-2 to TRBJ2-7, with 10 bases identical to TRBD1. The CDR3 has 15 residues. Germline trimming cut 5 bases from V and 3 bases from J; bases unmatched to any gene: 7. Germline V gene lookup returns CDR1 SGHTA and CDR2 FQGNSA. The CDR3 is CASSNTGTGVYEQYF. The CDR3 DNA reads as TGTGCCAGCAGCAATACCGGGACAGGGGTCTACGAGCAGTACTTC.